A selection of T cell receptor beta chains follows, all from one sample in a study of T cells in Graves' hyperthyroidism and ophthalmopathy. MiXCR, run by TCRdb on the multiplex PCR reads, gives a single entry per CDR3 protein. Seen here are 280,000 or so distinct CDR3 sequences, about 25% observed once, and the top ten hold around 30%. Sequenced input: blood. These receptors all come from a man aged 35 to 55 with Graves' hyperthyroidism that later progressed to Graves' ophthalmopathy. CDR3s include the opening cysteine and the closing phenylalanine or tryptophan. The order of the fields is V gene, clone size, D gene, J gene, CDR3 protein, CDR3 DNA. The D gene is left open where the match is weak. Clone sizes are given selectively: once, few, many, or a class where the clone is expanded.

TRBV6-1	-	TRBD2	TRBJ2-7	CASTALAGGLSSYEQYF	TGTGCCAGCACCGCCCTAGCGGGAGGGCTGAGCTCCTACGAGCAGTACTTC
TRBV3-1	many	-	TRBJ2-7	CASSPFRGASYEQYF	TGTGCCAGCAGCCCGTTCCGGGGGGCGTCCTACGAGCAGTACTTC
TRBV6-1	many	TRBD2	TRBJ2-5	CASSELAGQETQYF	TGTGCCAGCAGCGAACTAGCGGGCCAAGAGACCCAGTACTTC
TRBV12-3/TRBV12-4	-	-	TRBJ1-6	CASSFGRGGFGPLHF	TGTGCCAGCAGTTTCGGCAGGGGAGGGTTTGGGCCCCTCCACTTT
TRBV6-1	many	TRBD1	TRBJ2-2	CASSDDRGTGELFF	TGTGCCAGCAGCGATGACAGGGGGACCGGGGAGCTGTTTTTT
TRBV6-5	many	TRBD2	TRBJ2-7	CASSSGLAGAEQYF	TGTGCCAGCAGTTCGGGACTAGCGGGAGCCGAGCAGTACTTC
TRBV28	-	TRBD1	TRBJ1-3	CASSKTGSRNTIYF	TGTGCCAGCAGCAAGACAGGGAGTAGAAACACCATATATTTT
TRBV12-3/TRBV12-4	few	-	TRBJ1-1	CASSSDRMNTEAFF	TGTGCCAGCAGTTCAGACAGGATGAACACTGAAGCTTTCTTT
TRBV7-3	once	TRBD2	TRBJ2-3	CASSFKFGLAGGRGTDTQYF	TGTGCCAGCAGCTTCAAGTTCGGTCTAGCGGGAGGGCGTGGCACAGATACGCAGTATTTT
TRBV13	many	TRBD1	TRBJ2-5	CASSGPGTGEETQYF	TGTGCCAGCAGCGGCCCCGGGACAGGGGAAGAGACCCAGTACTTC
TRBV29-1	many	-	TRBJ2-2	CSVRSPRGHTGELFF	TGCAGCGTTAGGAGTCCCCGGGGTCACACCGGGGAGCTGTTTTTT
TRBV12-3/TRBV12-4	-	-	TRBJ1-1	CASSTRLTGAGTEAFF	TGTGCCAGCAGTACTCGACTCACAGGTGCGGGCACTGAAGCTTTCTTT
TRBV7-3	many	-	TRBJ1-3	CASSLQPSGNTIYF	TGTGCCAGCAGCTTACAACCCTCTGGAAACACCATATATTTT
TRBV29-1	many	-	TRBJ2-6	CSVQPPGANVLTF	TGCAGCGTCCAGCCCCCCGGGGCCAACGTCCTGACTTTC
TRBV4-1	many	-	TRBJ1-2	CASSQGAAHGYTF	TGCGCCAGCAGCCAAGGTGCGGCCCATGGCTACACCTTC
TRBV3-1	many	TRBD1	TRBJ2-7	CASSQSAGTAYEQYF	TGTGCCAGCAGCCAATCGGCCGGGACAGCTTACGAGCAGTACTTC
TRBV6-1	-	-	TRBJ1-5	CASRQGSDSNQPQHF	TGTGCCAGCAGGCAGGGATCAGATAGCAATCAGCCCCAGCATTTT
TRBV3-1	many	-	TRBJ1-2	CASSQGGRGYTF	TGTGCCAGCAGCCAAGGGGGACGTGGCTACACCTTC
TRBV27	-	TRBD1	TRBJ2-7	CASSHIRDRVNEQYF	TGTGCCAGCAGCCATATCCGGGACAGGGTGAACGAGCAGTACTTC
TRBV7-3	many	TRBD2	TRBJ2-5	CASSFFGRLETQYF	TGTGCCAGCAGCTTCTTCGGGAGGCTAGAGACCCAGTACTTC
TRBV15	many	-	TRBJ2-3	CATSNTDTQYF	TGTGCCACCAGCAACACAGATACGCAGTATTTT
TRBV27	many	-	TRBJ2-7	CASSFPPLLNDEQYF	TGTGCCAGCAGTTTCCCGCCCTTACTCAACGACGAGCAGTACTTC
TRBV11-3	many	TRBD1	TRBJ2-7	CASSDGQDVYEQYF	TGTGCCAGCAGCGATGGACAGGACGTCTACGAGCAGTACTTC
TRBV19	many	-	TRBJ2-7	CASSIFAVTPTYEQYF	TGTGCCAGTAGTATATTTGCCGTCACGCCTACCTACGAGCAGTACTTC
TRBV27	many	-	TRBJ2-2	CASNKWGRQNTGELFF	TGTGCCAGCAATAAGTGGGGACGCCAGAACACCGGGGAGCTGTTTTTT
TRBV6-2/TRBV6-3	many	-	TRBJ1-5	CASSYNPRSNQPQHF	TGTGCCAGCAGTTATAATCCCCGGAGCAATCAGCCCCAGCATTTT
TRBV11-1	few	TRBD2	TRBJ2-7	CASSVGLANYEQYF	TGTGCCAGCAGCGTGGGACTAGCGAACTACGAGCAGTACTTC
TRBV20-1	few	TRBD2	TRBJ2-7	CSAGGGRAHEQYF	TGCAGTGCAGGTGGCGGGAGGGCCCACGAGCAGTACTTC
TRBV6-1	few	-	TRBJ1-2	CANRGAGASYGYTF	TGTGCCAACCGAGGGGCCGGGGCGAGCTATGGCTACACCTTC
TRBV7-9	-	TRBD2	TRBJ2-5	CASSDLAGEGETQYF	TGTGCCAGCAGCGACCTAGCGGGAGAGGGGGAGACCCAGTACTTC
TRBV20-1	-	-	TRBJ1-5	CSARADPNQPQHF	TGCAGTGCTAGGGCAGACCCCAATCAGCCCCAGCATTTT
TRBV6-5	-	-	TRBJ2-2	CASSSVGGGTGELFF	TGTGCCAGCAGTTCGGTCGGGGGCGGTACCGGGGAGCTGTTTTTT
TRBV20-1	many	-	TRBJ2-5	CSARDPHGPGAGQETQYF	TGCAGTGCTAGAGATCCCCACGGGCCGGGAGCCGGTCAAGAGACCCAGTACTTC
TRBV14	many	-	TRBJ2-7	CASSRQIAYEQYF	TGTGCCAGCAGCCGACAGATCGCATACGAGCAGTACTTC